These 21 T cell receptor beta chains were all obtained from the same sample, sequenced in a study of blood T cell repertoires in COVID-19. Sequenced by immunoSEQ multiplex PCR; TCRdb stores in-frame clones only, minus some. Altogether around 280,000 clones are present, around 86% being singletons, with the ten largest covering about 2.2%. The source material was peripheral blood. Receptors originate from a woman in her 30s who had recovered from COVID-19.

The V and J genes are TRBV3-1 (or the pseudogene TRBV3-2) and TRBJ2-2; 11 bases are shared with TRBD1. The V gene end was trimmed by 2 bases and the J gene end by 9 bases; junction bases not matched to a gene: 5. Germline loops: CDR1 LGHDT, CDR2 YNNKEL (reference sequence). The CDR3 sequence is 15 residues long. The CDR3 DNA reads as TGTGCCAGCAGCCAACCGGGACAGGGGGTCAGGGAGCTGTTTTTT. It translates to CASSQPGQGVRELFF.

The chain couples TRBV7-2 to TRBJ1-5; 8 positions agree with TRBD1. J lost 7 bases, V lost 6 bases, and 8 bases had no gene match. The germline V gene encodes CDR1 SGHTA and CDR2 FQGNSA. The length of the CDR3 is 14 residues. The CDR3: CASSLDRVGQPQHF. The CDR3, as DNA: TGTGCCAGCAGTTTGGACAGGGTAGGACAGCCCCAGCATTTT.

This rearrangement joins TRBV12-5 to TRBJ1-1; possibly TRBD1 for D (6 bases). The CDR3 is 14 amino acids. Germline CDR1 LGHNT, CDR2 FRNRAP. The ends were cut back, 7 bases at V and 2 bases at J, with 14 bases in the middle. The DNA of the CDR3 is TGTGCTAGTGAAATTTGGGGGGGCAACACTGAAGCTTTCTTT. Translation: CASEIWGGNTEAFF.

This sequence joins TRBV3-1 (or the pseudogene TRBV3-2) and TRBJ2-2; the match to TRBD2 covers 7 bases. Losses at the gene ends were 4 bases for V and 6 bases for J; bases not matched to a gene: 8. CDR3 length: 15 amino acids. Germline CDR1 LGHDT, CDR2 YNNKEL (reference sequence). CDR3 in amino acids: CASSPRGVGAGELFF. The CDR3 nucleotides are TGTGCCAGCAGCCCACGGGGGGTAGGGGCCGGGGAGCTGTTTTTT.

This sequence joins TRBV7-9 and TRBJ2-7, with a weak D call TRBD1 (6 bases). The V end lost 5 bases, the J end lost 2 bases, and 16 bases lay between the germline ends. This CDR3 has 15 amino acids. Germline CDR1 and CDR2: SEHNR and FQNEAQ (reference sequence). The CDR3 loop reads CASSKRQESAYEQYF. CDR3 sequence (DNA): TGTGCCAGCAGCAAACGACAGGAAAGCGCCTACGAGCAGTACTTC.

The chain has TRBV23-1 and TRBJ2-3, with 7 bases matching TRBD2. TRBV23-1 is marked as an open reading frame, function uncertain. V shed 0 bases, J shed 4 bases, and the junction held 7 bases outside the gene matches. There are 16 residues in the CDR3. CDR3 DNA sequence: TGCGCCAGCAGTCAATCAGCCCGGGGGGTGGCAGATACGCAGTATTTT. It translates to CASSQSARGVADTQYF.

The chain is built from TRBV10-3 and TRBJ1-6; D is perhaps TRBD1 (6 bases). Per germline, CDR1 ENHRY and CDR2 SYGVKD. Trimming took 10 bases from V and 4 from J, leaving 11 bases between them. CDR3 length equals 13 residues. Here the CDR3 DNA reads TGTGCCACCAAGACAGGTTATAATTCACCCCTCCACTTT. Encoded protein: CATKTGYNSPLHF.

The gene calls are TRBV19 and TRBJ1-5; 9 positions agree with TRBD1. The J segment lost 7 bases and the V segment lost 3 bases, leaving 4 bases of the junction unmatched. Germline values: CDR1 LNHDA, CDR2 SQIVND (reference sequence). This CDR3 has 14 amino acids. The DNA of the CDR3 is TGTGCCAGTAGTATGGGGACAGGGATACAGCCCCAGCATTTT. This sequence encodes CASSMGTGIQPQHF.

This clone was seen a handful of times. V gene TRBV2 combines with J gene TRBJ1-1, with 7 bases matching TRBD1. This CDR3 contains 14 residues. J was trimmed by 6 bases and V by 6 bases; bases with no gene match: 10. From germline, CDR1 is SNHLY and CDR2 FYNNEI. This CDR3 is CASRSRAGGAEAFF. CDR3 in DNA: TGTGCCAGCAGAAGCAGGGCAGGGGGAGCTGAAGCTTTCTTT.

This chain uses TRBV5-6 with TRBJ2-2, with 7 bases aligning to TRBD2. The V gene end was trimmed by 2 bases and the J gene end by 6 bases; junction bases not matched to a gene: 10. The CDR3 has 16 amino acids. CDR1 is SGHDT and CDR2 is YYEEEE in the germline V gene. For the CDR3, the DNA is TGTGCCAGCAGCTTTTCAACCACCCGGGGGGCCGGGGAGCTGTTTTTT. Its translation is CASSFSTTRGAGELFF. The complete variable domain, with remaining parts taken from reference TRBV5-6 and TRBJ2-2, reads DAGVTQSPTHLIKTRGQQVTLRCSPKSGHDTVSWYQQALGQGPQFIFQYYEEEERQRGNFPDRFSGHQFPNYSSELNVNALLLGDSALYLCASSFSTTRGAGELFFGEGSRLTVL.

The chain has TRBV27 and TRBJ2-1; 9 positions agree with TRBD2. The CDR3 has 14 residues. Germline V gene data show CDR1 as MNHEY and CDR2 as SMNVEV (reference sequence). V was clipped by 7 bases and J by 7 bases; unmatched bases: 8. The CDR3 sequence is CASTHSGSGNEQFF. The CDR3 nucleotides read TGTGCCAGCACTCATAGCGGGAGCGGGAATGAGCAGTTCTTC.

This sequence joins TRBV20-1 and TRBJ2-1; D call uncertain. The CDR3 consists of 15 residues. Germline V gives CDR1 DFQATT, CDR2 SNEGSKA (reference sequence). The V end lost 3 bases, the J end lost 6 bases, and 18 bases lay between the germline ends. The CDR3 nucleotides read TGCAGTGCTAGTTTAGCAGTCTACGTTGGCAATGAGCAGTTCTTC. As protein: CSASLAVYVGNEQFF.

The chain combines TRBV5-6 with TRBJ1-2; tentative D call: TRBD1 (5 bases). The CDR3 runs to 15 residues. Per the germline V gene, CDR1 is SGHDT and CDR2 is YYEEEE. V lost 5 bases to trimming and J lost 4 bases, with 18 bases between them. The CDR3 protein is CASRYRSAGVYGYTF. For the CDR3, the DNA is TGTGCCAGCAGGTATCGATCCGCGGGGGTCTATGGCTACACCTTC.

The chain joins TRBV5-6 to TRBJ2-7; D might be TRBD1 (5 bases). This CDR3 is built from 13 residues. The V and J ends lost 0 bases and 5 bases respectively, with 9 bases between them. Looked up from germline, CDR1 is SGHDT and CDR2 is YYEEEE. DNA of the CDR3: TGTGCCAGCAGCTTGGTAGGGGCGGACGAGCAGTACTTC. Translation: CASSLVGADEQYF.

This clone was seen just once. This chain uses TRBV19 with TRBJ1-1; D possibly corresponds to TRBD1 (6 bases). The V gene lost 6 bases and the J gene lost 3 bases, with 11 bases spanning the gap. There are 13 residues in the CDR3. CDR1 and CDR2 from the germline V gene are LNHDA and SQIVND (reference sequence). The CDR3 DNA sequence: TGTGCCAGTAGGGCAGGGGCTTACACTGAAGCTTTCTTT. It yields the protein CASRAGAYTEAFF. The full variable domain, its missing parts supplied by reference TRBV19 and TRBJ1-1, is DGGITQSPKYLFRKEGQNVTLSCEQNLNHDAMYWYRQDPGQGLRLIYYSQIVNDFQKGDIAEGYSVSREKKESFPLTVTSAQKNPTAFYLCASRAGAYTEAFFGQGTRLTVV.

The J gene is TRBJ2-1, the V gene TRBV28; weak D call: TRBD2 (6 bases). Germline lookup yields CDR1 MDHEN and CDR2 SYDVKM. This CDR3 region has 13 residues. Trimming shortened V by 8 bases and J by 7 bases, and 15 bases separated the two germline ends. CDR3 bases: TGTGCCAGCGGGACTTTCAAGCTAAATGAGCAGTTCTTC. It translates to CASGTFKLNEQFF.

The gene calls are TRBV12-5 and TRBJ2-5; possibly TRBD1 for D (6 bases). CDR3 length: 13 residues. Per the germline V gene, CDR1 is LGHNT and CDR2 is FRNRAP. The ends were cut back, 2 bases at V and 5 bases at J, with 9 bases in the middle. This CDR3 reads CASGLQGLETQYF. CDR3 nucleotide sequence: TGTGCTAGTGGTTTGCAGGGGCTTGAGACCCAGTACTTC.

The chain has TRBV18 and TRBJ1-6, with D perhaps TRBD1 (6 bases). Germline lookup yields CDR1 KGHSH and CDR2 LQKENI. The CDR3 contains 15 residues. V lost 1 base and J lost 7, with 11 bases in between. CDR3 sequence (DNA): TGTGCCAGCTCACCACGGCCAGGGGAAAATTCACCCCTCCACTTT. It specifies CASSPRPGENSPLHF.

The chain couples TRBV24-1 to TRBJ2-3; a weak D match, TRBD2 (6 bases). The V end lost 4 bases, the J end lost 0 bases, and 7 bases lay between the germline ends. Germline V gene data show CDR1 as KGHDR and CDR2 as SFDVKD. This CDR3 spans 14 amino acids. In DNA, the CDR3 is TGTGCCACCAGTGACGCGGGGAGCACAGATACGCAGTATTTT. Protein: CATSDAGSTDTQYF.

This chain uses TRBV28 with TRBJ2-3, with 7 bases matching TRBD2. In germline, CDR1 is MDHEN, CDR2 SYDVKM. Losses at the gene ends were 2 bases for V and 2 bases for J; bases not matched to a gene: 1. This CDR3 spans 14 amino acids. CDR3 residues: CASSLRDYTDTQYF. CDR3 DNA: TGTGCCAGCAGTTTACGGGACTACACAGATACGCAGTATTTT.

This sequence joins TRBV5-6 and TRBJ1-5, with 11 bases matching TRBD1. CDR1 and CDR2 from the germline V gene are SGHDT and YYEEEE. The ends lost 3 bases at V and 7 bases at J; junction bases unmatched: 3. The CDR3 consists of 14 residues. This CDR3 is CASSSGTGGQPQHF. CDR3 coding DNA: TGTGCCAGCAGCTCCGGGACAGGGGGACAGCCCCAGCATTTT.